This TCR beta chain appears in the sequencing data of a study of shared clonotypes between healthy human individuals. Points from the study as a whole: Among donors, sharing of clonotypes was expected to be affected by sequencing depth.

The CDR3 has 12 amino acids. Assay: immunoSEQ multiplex PCR; the TCRdb copy retains only in-frame clones and omits some. The sample includes approximately 100,000 clones, under 80% seen only once; the top ten take less than 50%. In regard to this clone: Its matching antigen is unknown.

The sample comprised memory CD8+ T cells sorted from blood. This sample's subset: CD45RO+ cells pooled with CCR7-negative TemRA cells. This sequence originates from a man younger than 40 in good health. This chain uses TRBV1 with TRBJ2-7; the D segment call TRBD2 is taken from the table without a DNA check. TRBV1 counts as a pseudogene. The CDR3 here is CTSSPGEGRQYF. CDR3 nucleotide sequence: TGCACCAGCAGCCCAGGGGAGGGTAGGCAGTACTTC.